This T cell receptor (beta chain) was profiled in a study of OX40 agonist ivuxolimab in advanced cancers. About the research overall: Patients were given ivuxolimab, an antibody that agonizes OX40 (CD134).

Sequencing was performed with immunoSEQ multiplex PCR; in TCRdb, only in-frame clones are kept and a portion is missing. The repertoire holds approximately 11,000 clones, with 78% as singletons. The V gene's germline CDR1 is PRHDT and CDR2 FYEKMQ (reference sequence). This CDR3 is 14 amino acids long. The germline V and J ends were trimmed by 0 bases and 4 bases, with 9 bases remaining between them. This clone occurred a few times. The specimen comprised CD4+ or CD8+ T cells sorted from blood, sampled in a trial of the OX40 agonist ivuxolimab. The chain has TRBV13 and TRBJ2-5; no clear D gene. The TCR was taken from an adult with an advanced solid tumor such as melanoma, head and neck, liver or kidney cancer. CDR3 sequence: CASSLGLMGETQYF. In DNA, the CDR3 is TGTGCCAGCAGCTTAGGCCTAATGGGAGAGACCCAGTACTTC.